The 30 T cell receptor beta chains below come from one sample, sequenced in a study of blood T cell repertoires in COVID-19. The data were produced by immunoSEQ multiplex PCR, yet TCRdb's version contains in-frame clones alone and is incomplete. The repertoire holds around 20,000 clones, with around nine tenths as singletons. The material sequenced was peripheral blood. These receptors came from a human donor in a cohort sampled during active COVID-19.

The gene calls are TRBV24-1 and TRBJ2-2, with TRBD1 identical over 9 bases. This CDR3 region has 17 residues. V lost 10 bases and J lost 2; bases outside the gene matches: 13. Germline values: CDR1 KGHDR, CDR2 SFDVKD. The CDR3 nucleotides are TGTGCCACTCATCAAGGACCGGGACAGGGTAACACCGGGGAGCTGTTTTTT. Amino acid sequence: CATHQGPGQGNTGELFF.

This chain joins TRBV5-1 and TRBJ2-7; the match to TRBD1 covers 8 bases. This CDR3 is 14 amino acids long. Germline assignment: CDR1 SGHRS and CDR2 YFSETQ. V was pared by 2 bases and J by 2 bases, with 3 bases of the junction left unmatched. CDR3 protein: CASSFSGGAYEQYF. The CDR3 nucleotides are TGCGCCAGCAGCTTCTCAGGGGGCGCCTACGAGCAGTACTTC. Filled out from reference TRBV5-1 and TRBJ2-7, the complete variable domain reads KAGVTQTPRYLIKTRGQQVTLSCSPISGHRSVSWYQQTPGQGLQFLFEYFSETQRNKGNFPGRFSGRQFSNSRSEMNVSTLELGDSALYLCASSFSGGAYEQYFGPGTRLTVT.

The J gene is TRBJ2-7, the V gene TRBV5-5; TRBD2 agrees at 8 bases. J was trimmed by 2 bases and V by 0 bases; bases with no gene match: 7. CDR1 and CDR2 (germline): SGHKS, YYEKEE (reference sequence). The CDR3 spans 16 residues. This chain's CDR3 is CASSLAGGPLPYEQYF. CDR3 nucleotides: TGTGCCAGCAGCTTGGCGGGGGGGCCCTTACCCTACGAGCAGTACTTC.

This chain links TRBV18 with TRBJ1-2, with 11 bases aligning to TRBD1. This CDR3 comprises 14 residues. With 2 bases clipped from V and 5 bases from J, the junction kept 1 base outside the gene matches. CDR1 and CDR2 from the germline V gene are KGHSH and LQKENI. CDR3 nucleotide sequence: TGTGCCAGCTCACCAGGACAGGGGGCATATGGCTACACCTTC. Its protein is CASSPGQGAYGYTF. Full variable domain (missing parts from reference TRBV18 and TRBJ1-2): NAGVMQNPRHLVRRRGQEARLRCSPMKGHSHVYWYRQLPEEGLKFMVYLQKENIIDESGMPKERFSAEFPKEGPSILRIQQVVRGDSAAYFCASSPGQGAYGYTFGSGTRLTVV.

The chain couples TRBV5-1 to TRBJ2-1; 12 bases agree with TRBD2. The CDR3 sequence is 18 residues long. J lost 2 bases, V lost 2 bases, and 8 bases had no gene match. CDR1 is SGHRS, CDR2 YFSETQ, per germline. CDR3 in amino acids: CASSFGTSGWAPYNEQFF. In DNA form, the CDR3 reads TGCGCCAGCAGCTTCGGGACTAGCGGGTGGGCCCCCTACAATGAGCAGTTCTTC.

The chain has TRBV6-5 and TRBJ2-1; D might be TRBD2 (6 bases). This CDR3 comprises 13 residues. Germline V gives CDR1 MNHEY, CDR2 SVGAGI. Trimming removed 5 bases from V and 6 bases from J, with 11 bases in between. CDR3 DNA: TGTGCCAGCAGTCGTCTGACTAGCAATGAGCAGTTCTTC. Protein product: CASSRLTSNEQFF.

The chain combines TRBV3-1 (or the pseudogene TRBV3-2) with TRBJ1-6; D is unclear. V lost 1 base to trimming and J lost 4 bases, with 11 bases between them. CDR1 LGHDT and CDR2 YNNKEL come from the germline V gene (reference sequence). The CDR3 loop spans 16 amino acids. The DNA for the CDR3 is TGTGCCAGCAGCCAAGCGAGTACAGCTTATAATTCACCCCTCCACTTT. This gives the protein CASSQASTAYNSPLHF.

The chain employs TRBV27 and TRBJ2-1, with 7 bases aligning to TRBD1. Germline V gene lookup returns CDR1 MNHEY and CDR2 SMNVEV (reference sequence). V shed 3 bases, J shed 8 bases, and the junction held 4 bases outside the gene matches. There are 13 residues in the CDR3. The DNA for the CDR3 is TGTGCCAGCAGTTTCGCGACAGGGTATGAGCAGTTCTTC. This translates into CASSFATGYEQFF.

The genes are TRBV6-5 and TRBJ1-2; 9 bases are shared with TRBD1. The J segment lost 6 bases and the V segment lost 2 bases, leaving 10 bases of the junction unmatched. Germline loops: CDR1 MNHEY, CDR2 SVGAGI. This CDR3 is built from 16 residues. The CDR3 region has the DNA TGTGCCAGCAGTTACGGGGGTTTACAGGGGGCAAATGGCTACACCTTC. Amino acid sequence: CASSYGGLQGANGYTF.

This rearrangement joins TRBV5-4 to TRBJ2-7; 7 nucleotides line up with TRBD2. The V gene end was trimmed by 4 bases and the J gene end by 0 bases; junction bases not matched to a gene: 7. Per the germline V gene, CDR1 is SGHNT and CDR2 is YYREEE (reference sequence). This CDR3 region has 15 residues. CDR3 coding DNA: TGTGCCAGCAGCCCGAGCGGGGCTCTCTCCTACGAGCAGTACTTC. This codes for CASSPSGALSYEQYF.

The rearrangement links TRBV27 to TRBJ2-1; 7 bases align to TRBD2. CDR1 is MNHEY and CDR2 is SMNVEV in the germline V gene (reference sequence). CDR3 length equals 14 residues. V was pared by 8 bases and J by 4 bases, with 8 bases of the junction left unmatched. The CDR3 bases are TGTGCCAGCGGTAGACTAGCAGATTACAATGAGCAGTTCTTC. Its protein is CASGRLADYNEQFF.

The chain has TRBV2 and TRBJ1-5; 7 nucleotides align to TRBD1. V lost 7 bases to trimming and J lost 0 bases; unmatched junction nucleotides: 3. There are 14 residues in the CDR3. The germline V gene encodes CDR1 SNHLY and CDR2 FYNNEI. The CDR3 here is CASTWDSSNQPQHF. The CDR3, as DNA: TGTGCCAGCACCTGGGACAGTAGCAATCAGCCCCAGCATTTT.

V and J are TRBV5-4 and TRBJ2-2; perhaps TRBD2 as D (6 bases). This CDR3 contains 15 residues. Trimming cost V 0 bases and J 2 bases, with 8 bases left between them. Germline lookup yields CDR1 SGHNT and CDR2 YYREEE (reference sequence). The CDR3 DNA sequence: TGTGCCAGCAGCTTGGGCGGGGAAAACACCGGGGAGCTGTTTTTT. This translates into CASSLGGENTGELFF.

This chain connects TRBV3-1 (or the pseudogene TRBV3-2) to TRBJ2-7, with 8 bases matching TRBD1. The CDR3 runs 14 residues. V shed 1 base, J shed 5 bases, and the junction held 4 bases outside the gene matches. The V gene's germline CDR1 is LGHDT and CDR2 YNNKEL (reference sequence). The DNA of the CDR3 is TGTGCCAGCAGCCAAGGGACAGGGTTTCACGAGCAGTACTTC. It translates to CASSQGTGFHEQYF.

The V call is TRBV6-1, the J call TRBJ1-2, with D unclear. Germline lookup yields CDR1 MNHNS and CDR2 SASEGT. The CDR3 extends over 12 amino acids. Trimming took off 2 bases at V and 4 bases at J, with 5 bases between the two ends. The CDR3 DNA sequence: TGTGCCAGCAGTGAAAGAGGCTATGGCTACACCTTC. This gives the protein CASSERGYGYTF.

The V call is TRBV5-1, the J call TRBJ2-1; 10 bases match TRBD2. Trimming at V came to 0 bases and at J to 8 bases, leaving 8 bases not matched to a gene. This CDR3 is built from 16 residues. In germline, CDR1 is SGHRS, CDR2 YFSETQ. This CDR3 is CASSLASGGHWDEQFF. The CDR3 DNA reads TGCGCCAGCAGCTTGGCTAGCGGGGGCCACTGGGATGAGCAGTTCTTC.

The V gene is TRBV24-1, the J gene TRBJ2-1, with 8 positions matching TRBD2. CDR1 and CDR2 from the germline V gene are KGHDR and SFDVKD. V lost 1 base and J lost 5; bases outside the gene matches: 6. The CDR3 length is 16 residues. For the CDR3, the DNA is TGTGCCACCAGTGATTTCACTAGCGGTACCCACAATGAGCAGTTCTTC. Its protein product is CATSDFTSGTHNEQFF.

V and J are TRBV5-5 and TRBJ2-5; the D gene is possibly TRBD1 (6 bases). The CDR3 sequence is 14 residues long. The V gene lost 4 bases and the J gene lost 6 bases, with 16 bases spanning the gap. Germline-derived CDR1 and CDR2 are SGHKS and YYEKEE (reference sequence). CDR3 DNA sequence: TGTGCCAGCAGCGTAGGGGGTATAGAACAGACCCAGTACTTC. It specifies CASSVGGIEQTQYF.

This clone was picked up a small number of times. The genes are TRBV7-9 and TRBJ1-6; the match to TRBD1 covers 7 bases. Germline V lookup: CDR1 SEHNR, CDR2 FQNEAQ (reference sequence). The ends lost 5 bases at V and 7 bases at J; junction bases unmatched: 5. The CDR3 has 14 residues. The CDR3 here is CASSPEQGNSPLHF. In nucleotides, the CDR3 is TGTGCCAGCAGCCCGGAACAGGGGAATTCACCCCTCCACTTT.

This chain joins TRBV18 and TRBJ1-5, with TRBD1 identical over 7 bases. The CDR3 spans 14 residues. Trimming removed 5 bases from V and 6 bases from J; junction bases left unmatched: 7. CDR1 and CDR2 (germline): KGHSH, LQKENI. CDR3 sequence: CASSAGQVGQPQHF. CDR3 DNA: TGTGCCAGCTCAGCAGGACAGGTTGGTCAGCCCCAGCATTTT.

V and J are TRBV5-4 and TRBJ2-7; 8 positions agree with TRBD2. CDR3 length: 15 amino acids. Trimming at V came to 6 bases and at J to 2 bases, leaving 10 bases not matched to a gene. Germline values: CDR1 SGHNT, CDR2 YYREEE (reference sequence). The CDR3 region has the DNA TGTGCCAGCAACCGGGGGGGCCTATCCGCCTACGAGCAGTACTTC. It specifies CASNRGGLSAYEQYF. Based on the CDR3 plus reference TRBV5-4 and TRBJ2-7, the full variable domain is ETGVTQSPTHLIKTRGQQVTLRCSSQSGHNTVSWYQQALGQGPQFIFQYYREEENGRGNFPPRFSGLQFPNYSSELNVNALELDDSALYLCASNRGGLSAYEQYFGPGTRLTVT.

This chain connects TRBV18 to TRBJ2-1; the D gene is possibly TRBD2 (5 bases). V lost 3 bases to trimming and J lost 5 bases, with 17 bases between them. The CDR3 consists of 16 residues. Germline loops: CDR1 KGHSH, CDR2 LQKENI. The CDR3 sequence: CASSPPRDYINNEQFF. Written as DNA, the CDR3 is TGTGCCAGCTCACCTCCCCGGGATTACATAAACAATGAGCAGTTCTTC.

The chain carries TRBV7-2 and TRBJ1-4; tentative D call: TRBD1 (6 bases). From germline, CDR1 is SGHTA and CDR2 FQGNSA. Trimming removed 5 bases at V and 7 bases at J, with 11 bases between. The CDR3 is 13 residues long. This CDR3 reads CASSRGGSEKLFF. The CDR3, as DNA: TGTGCCAGCAGCAGAGGGGGAAGTGAAAAACTGTTTTTT.

This clone showed up just a few times. The chain couples TRBV19 to TRBJ1-5; 7 bases agree with TRBD1. This CDR3 contains 16 residues. CDR1 and CDR2 from the germline V gene are LNHDA and SQIVND (reference sequence). The ends lost 1 base at V and 5 bases at J; junction bases unmatched: 8. CDR3 coding DNA: TGTGCCAGTAGTATAGCGCAGGGGGTGATATATCAGCCCCAGCATTTT. Translating gives CASSIAQGVIYQPQHF. Filled out from reference TRBV19 and TRBJ1-5, the complete variable domain reads DGGITQSPKYLFRKEGQNVTLSCEQNLNHDAMYWYRQDPGQGLRLIYYSQIVNDFQKGDIAEGYSVSREKKESFPLTVTSAQKNPTAFYLCASSIAQGVIYQPQHFGDGTRLSIL.

The rearrangement links TRBV6-1 to TRBJ2-7, with D unresolved. The germline V and J ends were trimmed by 0 bases and 0 bases, with 6 bases remaining between them. Germline V CDR1 and CDR2: MNHNS, SASEGT. This CDR3 is 14 amino acids long. The CDR3 sequence is CASSEAASSYEQYF. The CDR3 DNA is TGTGCCAGCAGTGAAGCAGCCTCCTCCTACGAGCAGTACTTC.

The chain is built from TRBV10-1 and TRBJ2-3; 7 bases map to TRBD2. CDR3 length: 16 residues. The germline gives CDR1 WNHNN, CDR2 SYGVQD (reference sequence). V lost 0 bases, J lost 0 bases, and 3 bases stayed unmatched. CDR3 nucleotide sequence: TGCGCCAGCAGTGAGTCTTTGGGGGGGAGCACAGATACGCAGTATTTT. It encodes CASSESLGGSTDTQYF.

The chain joins TRBV30 to TRBJ2-1; D unresolved. V lost 4 bases, J lost 8 bases, and 15 bases lay in between. This CDR3 comprises 13 residues. Germline CDR1 and CDR2: GTSNPN and SVGIG (reference sequence). CDR3 DNA sequence: TGTGCCTGGACTAGTTGGGTCTTCGATGAGCAGTTCTTC. It encodes CAWTSWVFDEQFF.

A single count supports this clone. The chain carries TRBV6-5 and TRBJ2-7; no reliable D call. Germline CDR1 and CDR2: MNHEY and SVGAGI. This CDR3 comprises 15 residues. The ends were cut back, 5 bases at V and 2 bases at J, with 16 bases in the middle. DNA of the CDR3: TGTGCCAGCAGTCCCCCTGGTGGCGGCCCCTACGAGCAGTACTTC. Its protein product is CASSPPGGGPYEQYF.

The count of this clone is one. The chain is built from TRBV14 and TRBJ2-1; perhaps TRBD2 as D (7 bases). The ends were cut back, 4 bases at V and 7 bases at J, with 14 bases in the middle. The CDR3 consists of 14 residues. Germline values: CDR1 SGHDN, CDR2 FVKESK. The CDR3 spells CASSRLGGANEQFF. The CDR3 DNA reads TGTGCCAGCAGCCGTCTAGGGGGGGCGAATGAGCAGTTCTTC.

The V and J genes are TRBV21-1 and TRBJ2-7; the table's D call of TRBD2 was not tested on the DNA. TRBV21-1 is classified as a pseudogene. This CDR3 is built from 18 residues. The CDR3 protein is CASRGLGPAGLVSYEQYF. For the CDR3, the DNA is TGTGCCAGCAGGGGGCTGGGCCCCGCGGGGCTAGTCTCCTACGAGCAGTACTTC.